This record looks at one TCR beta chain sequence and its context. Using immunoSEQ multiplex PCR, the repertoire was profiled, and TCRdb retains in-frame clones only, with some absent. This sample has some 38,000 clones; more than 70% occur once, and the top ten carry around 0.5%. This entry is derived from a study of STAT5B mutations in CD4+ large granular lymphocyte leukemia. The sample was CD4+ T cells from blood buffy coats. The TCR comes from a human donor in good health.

The CDR3 bases are TGTGCCAGCAGCTTAGAGAGGGGAGGCTATACCCCAAACAATGAGCAGTTCTTC. Translated, it gives CASSLERGGYTPNNEQFF. The chain couples TRBV7-2 to TRBJ2-1; a possible D gene is TRBD2 (6 bases). The CDR3 is 18 residues long. With 1 base removed from V and 5 bases from J, the gap between germline ends came to 21 bases. CDR1 is SGHTA, CDR2 FQGNSA, per germline. The whole variable domain, remainder taken from reference TRBV7-2 and TRBJ2-1, is GAGVSQSPSNKVTEKGKDVELRCDPISGHTALYWYRQSLGQGLEFLIYFQGNSAPDKSGLPSDRFSAERTGGSVSTLTIQRTQQEDSAVYLCASSLERGGYTPNNEQFFGPGTRLTVL.